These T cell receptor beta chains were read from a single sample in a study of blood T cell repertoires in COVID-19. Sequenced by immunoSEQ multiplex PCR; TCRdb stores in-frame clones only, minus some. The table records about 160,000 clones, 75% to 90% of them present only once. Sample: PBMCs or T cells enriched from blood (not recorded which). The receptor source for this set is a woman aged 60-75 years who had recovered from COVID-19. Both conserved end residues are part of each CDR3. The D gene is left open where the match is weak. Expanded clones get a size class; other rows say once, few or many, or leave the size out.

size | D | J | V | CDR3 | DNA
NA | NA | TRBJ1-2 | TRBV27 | CASSSMAGVYGYTF | TGTGCCAGCAGTTCCATGGCAGGCGTCTATGGCTACACCTTC
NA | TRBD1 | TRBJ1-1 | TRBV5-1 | CASSLRQGGETFF | TGCGCCAGCAGCTTGCGACAGGGAGGAGAAACTTTCTTT
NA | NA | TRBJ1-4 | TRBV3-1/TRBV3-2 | CASSQDRGKLFF | TGTGCCAGCAGCCAAGATCGGGGAAAACTGTTTTTT
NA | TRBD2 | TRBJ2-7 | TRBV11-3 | CASSLTAGGNEQYF | TGTGCCAGCAGCTTAACAGCGGGGGGGAACGAGCAGTACTTC
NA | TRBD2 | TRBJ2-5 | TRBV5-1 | CASSLAPSGGLQETQYF | TGCGCCAGCAGCTTGGCGCCTAGCGGGGGCCTCCAAGAGACCCAGTACTTC
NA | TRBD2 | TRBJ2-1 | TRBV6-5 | CASSRGLAEQFF | TGTGCCAGCAGCCGAGGACTAGCGGAGCAGTTCTTC
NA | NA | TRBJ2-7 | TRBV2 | CASSGLESGGRRYF | TGTGCCAGCAGTGGATTAGAAAGTGGGGGGAGAAGGTACTTC
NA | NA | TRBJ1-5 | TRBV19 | CASRRDGRASNQPQHF | TGTGCCAGTAGACGGGACGGGAGGGCTAGCAATCAGCCCCAGCATTTT
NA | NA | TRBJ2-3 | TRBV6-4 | CASSEGGTDTQYF | TGTGCCAGCAGTGAGGGCGGCACAGATACGCAGTATTTT
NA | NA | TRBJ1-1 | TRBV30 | CAWSVKHLRGTEAFF | TGTGCCTGGAGTGTGAAGCACCTCCGGGGCACTGAAGCTTTCTTT
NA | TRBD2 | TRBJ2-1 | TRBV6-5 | CASRRTSGGEQFF | TGTGCCAGCAGACGGACTAGCGGGGGGGAGCAGTTCTTC
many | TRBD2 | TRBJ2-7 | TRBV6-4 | CASSVQAGGPYEQYF | TGTGCCAGCAGTGTCCAAGCGGGGGGCCCCTACGAGCAGTACTTC
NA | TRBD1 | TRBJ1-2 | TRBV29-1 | CSVVFRTGDYGYTF | TGCAGCGTTGTTTTCCGTACAGGGGACTATGGCTACACCTTC
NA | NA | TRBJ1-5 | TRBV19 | CASTRQNSNQPQHF | TGTGCCAGTACGAGACAGAATAGCAATCAGCCCCAGCATTTT
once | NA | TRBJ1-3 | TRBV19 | CASTSIQVDTIYF | TGTGCCAGTACCTCGATCCAGGTGGACACCATATATTTT
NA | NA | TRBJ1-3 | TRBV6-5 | CASRDSFGNTIYF | TGTGCCAGCAGGGACAGCTTCGGAAACACCATATATTTT
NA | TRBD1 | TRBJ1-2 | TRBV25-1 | CASSERDRPNYGYTF | TGTGCCAGCAGTGAAAGGGACAGACCTAACTATGGCTACACCTTC
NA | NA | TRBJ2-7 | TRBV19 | CASSSVPAYEQYF | TGTGCCAGTAGCTCGGTCCCGGCCTACGAGCAGTACTTC
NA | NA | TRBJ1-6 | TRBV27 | CASSIGAFEGVSYNSPLHF | TGTGCCAGCAGCATAGGGGCTTTTGAAGGTGTCTCCTATAATTCACCCCTCCACTTT
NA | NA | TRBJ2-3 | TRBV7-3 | CASSLRRGADTQYF | TGTGCCAGCAGCTTACGCAGGGGCGCAGATACGCAGTATTTT
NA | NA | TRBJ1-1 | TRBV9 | CASSERAQILNTEAFF | TGTGCCAGCAGCGAGAGGGCCCAGATTCTGAACACTGAAGCTTTCTTT
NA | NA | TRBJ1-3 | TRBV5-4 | CASSNPGAGRRGNTIYF | TGTGCCAGCAGCAACCCTGGAGCGGGGAGGAGGGGAAACACCATATATTTT
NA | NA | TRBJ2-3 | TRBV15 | CATSRGTGSTDTQYF | TGTGCCACCAGCAGAGGAACAGGGAGCACAGATACGCAGTATTTT
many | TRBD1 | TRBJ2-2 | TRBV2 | CASSKDRTNTGELFF | TGTGCCAGCAGTAAGGACAGGACAAACACCGGGGAGCTGTTTTTT